A single sample is the source of the 11 T cell receptor beta chains below, sequenced in a study of shared clonotypes between healthy human individuals. Only in-frame clones appear in the TCRdb table, and some are missing; sequencing was by immunoSEQ multiplex PCR. The sample records about 670,000 clones, approximately 79% being singletons. The sequencing sample was made of memory CD4+ T cells sorted from blood. The subset was: CD45RA-negative fraction. The receptors originated from a woman in her thirties in good health.

The V and J genes are TRBV11-1 and TRBJ2-1; 14 bases match TRBD2. With V trimmed by 3 bases and J by 9 bases, 7 bases remained unmatched. CDR3 size: 16 residues. Germline values: CDR1 SGHAT, CDR2 FQDESV (reference sequence). This CDR3 is CASSFGTSGRRGEQFF. The CDR3 DNA is TGTGCCAGCAGCTTCGGGACTAGCGGGAGAAGGGGTGAGCAGTTCTTC. Filled out from reference TRBV11-1 and TRBJ2-1, the complete variable domain reads EAEVAQSPRYKITEKSQAVAFWCDPISGHATLYWYRQILGQGPELLVQFQDESVVDDSQLPKDRFSAERLKGVDSTLKIQPAELGDSAMYLCASSFGTSGRRGEQFFGPGTRLTVL.

The chain uses TRBV28 and TRBJ1-1; D perhaps matches TRBD1 (6 bases). The germline CDR1 and CDR2 sequences are MDHEN and SYDVKM. Trimming left V 4 bases short and J 4 bases short, with 22 bases between. CDR3 length equals 17 residues. For the CDR3, the DNA is TGTGCCAGCAGTTCTCATTCTCAGGGGATATCGGTCACTGAAGCTTTCTTT. Amino acids: CASSSHSQGISVTEAFF.

The V gene is TRBV28, the J gene TRBJ2-7; D is possibly TRBD2 (6 bases). The V end was cut by 2 bases, the J end by 4 bases, with 12 bases between. Looked up from germline, CDR1 is MDHEN and CDR2 is SYDVKM. The CDR3 contains 14 residues. The CDR3 protein is CASSLGLAKYEQYF. The DNA of the CDR3 is TGTGCCAGCAGTTTAGGTCTAGCGAAGTACGAGCAGTACTTC.

The chain has TRBV5-1 and TRBJ2-2, with 12 bases aligning to TRBD2. V shed 4 bases, J shed 0 bases, and the junction held 4 bases outside the gene matches. The V gene's germline CDR1 is SGHRS and CDR2 YFSETQ. The CDR3 spans 17 residues. The CDR3 coding sequence is TGCGCCAGCAGCAGGACTAGCGGGGTTACGAACACCGGGGAGCTGTTTTTT. The encoded protein is CASSRTSGVTNTGELFF.

Remarks on this clone: Distinct nucleotide sequences in the sample also encode this CDR3. The rearrangement uses TRBV5-1 and TRBJ2-7, with a tentative D call TRBD2 (6 bases). V was cut by 0 bases and J by 4 bases, with 14 bases left in between. Germline CDR1 SGHRS, CDR2 YFSETQ. The CDR3 sequence is 15 residues long. The DNA of the CDR3 is TGCGCCAGCAGCTTGGAGCCGGGGGAGGCATACGAGCAGTACTTC. As protein: CASSLEPGEAYEQYF. The full variable domain, with the rest looked up from reference TRBV5-1 and TRBJ2-7, is KAGVTQTPRYLIKTRGQQVTLSCSPISGHRSVSWYQQTPGQGLQFLFEYFSETQRNKGNFPGRFSGRQFSNSRSEMNVSTLELGDSALYLCASSLEPGEAYEQYFGPGTRLTVT.

In DNA, the CDR3 is TGTGCCAGCAGCTTTGCGGAGAATTACAGGGATGGAGAGCAGTACTTC. It is translated as CASSFAENYRDGEQYF. The chain is built from TRBV12-1 and TRBJ2-7; the D call TRBD1 from the table was never checked on the DNA. TRBV12-1 is a pseudogene. The CDR3 is 16 residues long.

This chain joins TRBV2 and TRBJ2-5, with D possibly being TRBD1 (5 bases). The CDR3 totals 15 residues. Between the trimmed V and J ends, which lost 0 bases and 6 bases, there was a span of 14 bases. The germline V gene has CDR1 SNHLY and CDR2 FYNNEI. CDR3 DNA sequence: TGTGCCAGCAGTGAAGCTTGGGGCCCATATCAGACCCAGTACTTC. Its protein is CASSEAWGPYQTQYF.

This chain connects TRBV6-6 to TRBJ2-7, with a tentative D call TRBD2 (5 bases). Germline values: CDR1 MNHNY, CDR2 SVGAGI (reference sequence). The CDR3 length is 15 residues. Deletions cut 4 bases from V and 3 bases from J, with 16 bases between. The CDR3, as DNA: TGTGCCAGCAGTTCCGTTAATGCGGGTTTCTACGAGCAGTACTTC. Encoded protein: CASSSVNAGFYEQYF.

The chain recombines TRBV18 with TRBJ2-1; 9 nucleotides align to TRBD2. This CDR3 comprises 16 residues. CDR1 and CDR2 from the germline V gene are KGHSH and LQKENI. Trimming took 4 bases from V and 3 from J; bases not matched to a gene: 7. CDR3 DNA: TGTGCCAGCTCACTCGCCTCTAGCGGGAACTACAATGAGCAGTTCTTC. This gives the protein CASSLASSGNYNEQFF.

The rearrangement uses TRBV18 and TRBJ2-5; weak D call: TRBD2 (5 bases). The CDR3 extends over 15 amino acids. Per the germline V gene, CDR1 is KGHSH and CDR2 is LQKENI. V lost 3 bases, J lost 5 bases, and 16 bases lay in between. CDR3 residues: CASSPTGPAEETQYF. CDR3 bases: TGTGCCAGCTCACCTACCGGGCCAGCGGAGGAGACCCAGTACTTC.

This clone has only a few counts. V is TRBV9 and J is TRBJ1-5; 8 bases fit TRBD1. CDR3 length equals 19 residues. V shed 2 bases, J shed 2 bases, and the junction held 15 bases outside the gene matches. Per germline, CDR1 SGDLS and CDR2 YYNGEE. DNA for the CDR3: TGTGCCAGCAGCGTTTGGGGAAAGCTTAGGGGACAGGGCAATCAGCCCCAGCATTTT. It specifies CASSVWGKLRGQGNQPQHF.